These 9 T cell receptor beta chains share one sample of origin, sequenced in a study of cytomegalovirus exposure and HLA in healthy donors. PCR used 60 Vbeta primers and 13 Jbeta primers. Some clones are missing from TCRdb's copy, which holds only in-frame ones; the method was immunoSEQ multiplex PCR. The repertoire consists of some 190,000 clones, with just under 80% occurring once and the leading ten covering approximately 2.6%. The specimen was PBMCs. Receptor source: a female donor in good health and CMV-seronegative.

The gene calls are TRBV30 and TRBJ2-3, with D tentatively TRBD2 (6 bases). V lost 2 bases, J lost 6 bases, and 15 bases lay in between. CDR1 GTSNPN and CDR2 SVGIG come from the germline V gene (reference sequence). The CDR3 contains 14 residues. In DNA, the CDR3 is TGTGCCTGGAGTCGTCGGGGACTTTGGGATACGCAGTATTTT. The encoded protein is CAWSRRGLWDTQYF.

The chain recombines TRBV19 with TRBJ1-5, with 8 bases lining up with TRBD1. CDR3 length equals 16 residues. Germline-derived CDR1 and CDR2 are LNHDA and SQIVND (reference sequence). The V and J ends lost 4 bases and 0 bases, in that order; junction bases with no gene match: 5. Here the CDR3 DNA reads TGTGCCAGTAGTACCAATACAGGGGGTAGCAATCAGCCCCAGCATTTT. Translated, it gives CASSTNTGGSNQPQHF.

The CDR3 protein is CARIRGSDGYTF. Written as DNA, the CDR3 is TGTGCCAGGATCAGGGGGAGTGATGGCTACACCTTC. The chain recombines TRBV19 with TRBJ1-2, with 7 positions matching TRBD1. CDR3 size: 12 residues. The germline V gene has CDR1 LNHDA and CDR2 SQIVND (reference sequence). With V trimmed by 9 bases and J by 6 bases, 7 bases remained unmatched.

The rearrangement links TRBV21-1 to TRBJ1-2; the table gives TRBD1 as D, unverified against the DNA. TRBV21-1 is annotated as a pseudogene. There are 17 residues in the CDR3. In nucleotides, the CDR3 is TGTGCCAGCAGCCCCCCCCGGGACAGGGGAGCTCACTATGGCTACACCTTC. Protein sequence: CASSPPRDRGAHYGYTF.

The chain uses TRBV6-6 and TRBJ1-3, with D unclear. Germline V gives CDR1 MNHNY, CDR2 SVGAGI (reference sequence). Deletions cut 6 bases from V and 2 bases from J, with 5 bases between. The CDR3 runs 12 residues. The CDR3 DNA sequence: TGTGCCAGCAGCCCCACTGGAAACACCATATATTTT. Translation gives CASSPTGNTIYF.

The V call is TRBV6-1, the J call TRBJ1-6; D gene unclear. The CDR3 is made up of 17 amino acids. V lost 1 base and J lost 3, with 13 bases in between. CDR1 and CDR2 (germline): MNHNS, SASEGT. The CDR3: CASSEEVGGNYNSPLHF. The DNA of the CDR3 is TGTGCCAGCAGTGAAGAGGTGGGCGGGAACTATAATTCACCCCTCCACTTT.

About this clone: One end of the junction is discordant with germline, which a read error may explain. The V and J genes are TRBV7-9 and TRBJ2-7; 11 bases line up with TRBD2. Germline values: CDR1 SEHNR, CDR2 FQNEAQ (reference sequence). The CDR3 has 15 residues. CDR3 in amino acids: CSSSTGTSGSYEQYF. In nucleotides, the CDR3 is TGTTCCAGCAGCACCGGGACTAGCGGCTCCTACGAGCAGTACTTC.

V is TRBV7-9 and J is TRBJ2-7; 8 bases agree with TRBD2. Germline V CDR1 and CDR2: SEHNR, FQNEAQ (reference sequence). V lost 4 bases and J lost 2; bases outside the gene matches: 10. The CDR3 totals 16 residues. The CDR3 sequence is CASSSISGAIPYEQYF. The CDR3, as DNA: TGTGCCAGCAGCTCAATTAGCGGGGCTATTCCCTACGAGCAGTACTTC.

This clone has a single count. This rearrangement joins TRBV13 to TRBJ2-1, with a weak D call TRBD2 (5 bases). V was clipped by 5 bases and J by 5 bases, with 13 bases between them. CDR1 is PRHDT, CDR2 FYEKMQ, per germline (reference sequence). This CDR3 region has 14 residues. The CDR3 spells CASSPRAGHNEQFF. In DNA form, the CDR3 reads TGTGCCAGCAGCCCCCGGGCGGGCCACAATGAGCAGTTCTTC.